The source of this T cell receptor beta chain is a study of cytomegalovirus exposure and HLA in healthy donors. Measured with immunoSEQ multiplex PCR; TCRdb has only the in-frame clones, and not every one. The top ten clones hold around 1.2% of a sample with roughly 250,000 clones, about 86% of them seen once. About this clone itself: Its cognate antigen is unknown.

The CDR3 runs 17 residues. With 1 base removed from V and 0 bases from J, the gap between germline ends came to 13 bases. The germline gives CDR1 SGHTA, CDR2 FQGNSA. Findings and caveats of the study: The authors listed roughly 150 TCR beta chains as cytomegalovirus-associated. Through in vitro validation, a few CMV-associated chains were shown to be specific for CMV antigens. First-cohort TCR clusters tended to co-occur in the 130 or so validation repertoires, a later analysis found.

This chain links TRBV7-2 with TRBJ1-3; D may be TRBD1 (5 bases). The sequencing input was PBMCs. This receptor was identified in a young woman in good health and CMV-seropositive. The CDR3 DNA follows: TGTGCCAGCAGCTTAGGTCAGGGAGGGTTCTCTGGAAACACCATATATTTT. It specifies CASSLGQGGFSGNTIYF.